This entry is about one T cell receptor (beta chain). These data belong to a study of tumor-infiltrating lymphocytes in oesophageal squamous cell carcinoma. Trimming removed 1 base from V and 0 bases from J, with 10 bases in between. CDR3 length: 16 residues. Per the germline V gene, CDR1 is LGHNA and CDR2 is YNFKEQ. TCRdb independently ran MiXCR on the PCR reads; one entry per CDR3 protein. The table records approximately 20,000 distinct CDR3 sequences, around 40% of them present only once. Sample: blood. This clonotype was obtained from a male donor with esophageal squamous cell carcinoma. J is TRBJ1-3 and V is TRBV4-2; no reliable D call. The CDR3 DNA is TGTGCCAGCAGCCAAGGACCGCTGAGCTCTGGAAACACCATATATTTT. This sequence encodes CASSQGPLSSGNTIYF.